This T cell receptor (beta chain) derives from a study of a mutant IDH1 vaccine in newly diagnosed glioma. The wider study: Investigators started vaccination 4-6 weeks after radiotherapy alone, or with temozolomide cycles. Patients had received radiotherapy, temozolomide, or both previously, most receiving both. Study-wide results and caveats: Pseudoprogression seemed unlinked to shifts in top peripheral T cell clonotypes.

Time point in this sample: week 47, end of study. The study gave 300 ug of mutant IDH1 20-mer peptide per vaccine dose, with topical imiquimod. Sequencing was performed with immunoSEQ multiplex PCR; in TCRdb, only in-frame clones are kept and a portion is missing. Here the sample spans 10,000 to 15,000 clones, about 80% being singletons. V was pared by 2 bases and J by 4 bases, with 5 bases of the junction left unmatched. Germline V gives CDR1 MDHEN, CDR2 SYDVKM. This CDR3 has 15 residues. This clone has only one observation. Its antigen is unknown. The chain is built from TRBV28 and TRBJ2-7; 10 bases map to TRBD2. This sequence originates from a woman in her forties with glioma. Source: PBMCs, taken from a glioma patient whose treatment included an IDH1 peptide vaccine. CDR3 sequence (DNA): TGTGCCAGCAGTTTACGGGCTAGCGGGAGTTACGAGCAGTACTTC. Translation gives CASSLRASGSYEQYF. The full variable domain, in which reference TRBV28 and TRBJ2-7 provide the parts outside the CDR3, is DVKVTQSSRYLVKRTGEKVFLECVQDMDHENMFWYRQDPGLGLRLIYFSYDVKMKEKGDIPEGYSVSREKKERFSLILESASTNQTSMYLCASSLRASGSYEQYFGPGTRLTVT.